Listed below are T cell receptor beta chains from one sample, sequenced in a study of tumor and adjacent non-tumor tissue in lung cancer. TCRdb re-called the multiplex PCR reads with MiXCR, one entry per CDR3 protein. The table records 60,000 to 90,000 distinct CDR3 sequences, around four fifths of them present only once. Sequencing used lung tumor tissue. The receptor source for this set is a woman in her forties or fifties with non-small cell lung cancer. Each CDR3 is given with its conserved first and last residue. The D gene is left open where the match is weak. Size tells how often a clone was seen (once, few, many) or the class of an expanded clone, and some rows leave it out.

>.|TRBV5-1|.|TRBJ1-2
TGCGCCAGCAGCTTGGCGGTTGGGGGGGTCACGGATAGTGGCTACACCTTC
CASSLAVGGVTDSGYTF
>TRBD2|TRBV20-1|.|TRBJ2-2
TGCAGTACTAGACTAGCGGGAGACACCGGGGAGTTGTTTTTT
CSTRLAGDTGELFF
>TRBD1|TRBV6-5|medium-sized|TRBJ2-5
TGTGCCAGCAACCCGACAGGGTTTCAAGAGACCCAGTACTTC
CASNPTGFQETQYF
>TRBD1|TRBV28|.|TRBJ1-4
TGTACTAGCAGGCCTACAGGGGATAATGAAAAACTGTTTTTT
CTSRPTGDNEKLFF
>.|TRBV4-2|.|TRBJ2-3
TGTGCCAGCAGCCAAGATATGGCAGTTACCCACGATACGCAGAATTTT
CASSQDMAVTHDTQNF
>.|TRBV6-5|.|TRBJ1-5
TGTGCCAGCAGTTACTCCACAGGGAGGGATCAACCCCAGCATTTT
CASSYSTGRDQPQHF
>.|TRBV11-2|.|TRBJ1-2
TGTGCCAGCAGCTTAGTGGGGATAGCCTGCGGCTACACCTTC
CASSLVGIACGYTF
>TRBD2|TRBV4-1|.|TRBJ2-7
TGCGCCAGAAGCCAGGATAGGACTAGCGGGTTCTACGAGCAGCACTTC
CARSQDRTSGFYEQHF
>TRBD2|TRBV11-1|.|TRBJ2-1
TGTGGCAGCGGCTCAGGACTAGCGGGAGGATTGCAGTTCTTC
CGSGSGLAGGLQFF
>TRBD2|TRBV4-2|many|TRBJ2-1
TGTGCCAGCAGCCAACTTCTTACAGGGACTAGCGGGAGCAATGAGCAGTTCTTC
CASSQLLTGTSGSNEQFF
>.|TRBV5-4|.|TRBJ2-6
TGTGCCAGCAGCTTCGACGAAGACAACGTCCTGACTTTC
CASSFDEDNVLTF
>TRBD1|TRBV6-2/TRBV6-3|many|TRBJ2-7
TGTGCCAGCAGTTACTACCGGGACAGCTCCTACGAGCAGTACTTC
CASSYYRDSSYEQYF
>.|TRBV5-4|.|TRBJ1-2
TGTGCCAGCAACTACAACTATGGATACACCTTC
CASNYNYGYTF
>TRBD1|TRBV4-1|.|TRBJ2-3
TGCGCCAGCAGCCAGCGGACAGGGGCAGATATTCAGTATTTT
CASSQRTGADIQYF
>.|TRBV12-3/TRBV12-4|.|TRBJ1-2
TGTGCCAACAGTTTTGATGGGACCGACCGTGGCCACACCTTC
CANSFDGTDRGHTF
>.|TRBV6-6|.|TRBJ2-6
TGTGCCAGCAGACAGGGCGGCTCGTTTTCTGGGGCCAACGTCATGACTTTC
CASRQGGSFSGANVMTF
>TRBD1|TRBV5-8|.|TRBJ2-3
TGTGCCAGCAGCTGGGACAGGGGCAGACATACGCAGTATTTT
CASSWDRGRHTQYF
>.|TRBV6-6|.|TRBJ2-5
TGTACCAGCAGTTACGGAGGCCCAGAGACCCAATACTTC
CTSSYGGPETQYF
>.|TRBV7-9|.|TRBJ2-3
TGTGCCAGCAGCTACACGAGTAATACGAAGTATTTT
CASSYTSNTKYF
>.|TRBV11-2|.|TRBJ2-7
TGTGCCAGCAGCTTAACGTGGGGGAGCTCCTATGAGCATCACTTC
CASSLTWGSSYEHHF
>.|TRBV20-1|many|TRBJ2-1
TGCAGTGCCCCGCCCGGGAGAGGAGGTGAGCAGTTCTTC
CSAPPGRGGEQFF
>.|TRBV7-8|many|TRBJ2-5
TGTGCCAGCAGCTTAGCCCTGGCCAGGGGAGAGACCCAGTACTTC
CASSLALARGETQYF
>.|TRBV10-2|.|TRBJ1-4
TGTGCCAGCAGTGATTTTGGGGACCGGGAGGAAAAACTGTTTTTT
CASSDFGDREEKLFF